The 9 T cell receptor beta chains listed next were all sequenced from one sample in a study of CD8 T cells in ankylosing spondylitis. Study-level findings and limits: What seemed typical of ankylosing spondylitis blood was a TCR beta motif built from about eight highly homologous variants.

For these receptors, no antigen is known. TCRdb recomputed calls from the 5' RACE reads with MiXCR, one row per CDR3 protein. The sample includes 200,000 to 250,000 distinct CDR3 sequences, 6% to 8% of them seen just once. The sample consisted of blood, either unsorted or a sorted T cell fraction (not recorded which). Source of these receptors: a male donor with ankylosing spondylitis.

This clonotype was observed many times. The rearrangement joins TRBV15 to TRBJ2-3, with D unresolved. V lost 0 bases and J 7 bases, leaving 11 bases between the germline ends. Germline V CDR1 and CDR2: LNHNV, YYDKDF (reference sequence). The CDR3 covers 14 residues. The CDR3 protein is CATSRELVVNTQYF. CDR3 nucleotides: TGTGCCACCAGCAGAGAGTTGGTAGTTAATACGCAGTATTTT.

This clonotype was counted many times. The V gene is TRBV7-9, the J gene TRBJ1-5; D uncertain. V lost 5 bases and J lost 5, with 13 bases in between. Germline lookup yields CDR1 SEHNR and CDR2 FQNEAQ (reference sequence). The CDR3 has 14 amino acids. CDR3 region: CASSRGQNDQPQHF. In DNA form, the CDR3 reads TGTGCCAGCAGCCGAGGGCAGAACGATCAGCCCCAGCATTTT.

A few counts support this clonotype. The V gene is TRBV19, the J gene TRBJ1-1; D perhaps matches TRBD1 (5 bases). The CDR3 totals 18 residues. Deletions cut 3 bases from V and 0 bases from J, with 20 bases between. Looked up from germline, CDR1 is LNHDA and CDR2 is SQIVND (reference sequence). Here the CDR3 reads CASSITPFKGRLNTEAFF. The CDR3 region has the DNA TGTGCCAGTAGTATTACTCCGTTCAAGGGACGCTTGAACACTGAAGCTTTCTTT.

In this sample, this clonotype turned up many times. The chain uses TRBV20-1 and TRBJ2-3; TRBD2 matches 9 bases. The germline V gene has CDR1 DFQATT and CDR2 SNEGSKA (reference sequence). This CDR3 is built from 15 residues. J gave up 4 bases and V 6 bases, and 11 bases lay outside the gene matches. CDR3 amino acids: CSAERGALWADTQYF. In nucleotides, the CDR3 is TGCAGTGCGGAGCGGGGGGCCCTCTGGGCAGATACGCAGTATTTT.

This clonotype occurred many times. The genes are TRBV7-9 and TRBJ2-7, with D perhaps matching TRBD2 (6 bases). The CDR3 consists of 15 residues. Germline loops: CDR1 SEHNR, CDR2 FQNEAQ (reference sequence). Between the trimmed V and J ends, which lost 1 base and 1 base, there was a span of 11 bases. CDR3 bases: TGTGCCAGCAGCTTAGAGCTCGGGAGATCCTACGAGCAGTACTTC. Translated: CASSLELGRSYEQYF. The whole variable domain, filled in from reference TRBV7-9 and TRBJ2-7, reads DTGVSQNPRHKITKRGQNVTFRCDPISEHNRLYWYRQTLGQGPEFLTYFQNEAQLEKSRLLSDRFSAERPKGSFSTLEIQRTEQGDSAMYLCASSLELGRSYEQYFGPGTRLTVT.

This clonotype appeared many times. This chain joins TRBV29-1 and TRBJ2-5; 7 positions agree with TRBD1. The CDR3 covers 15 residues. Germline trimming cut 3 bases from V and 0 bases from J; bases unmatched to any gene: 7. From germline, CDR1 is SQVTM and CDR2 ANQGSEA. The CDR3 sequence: CSVDGTAINQETQYF. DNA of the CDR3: TGCAGCGTTGACGGGACAGCCATAAACCAAGAGACCCAGTACTTC.

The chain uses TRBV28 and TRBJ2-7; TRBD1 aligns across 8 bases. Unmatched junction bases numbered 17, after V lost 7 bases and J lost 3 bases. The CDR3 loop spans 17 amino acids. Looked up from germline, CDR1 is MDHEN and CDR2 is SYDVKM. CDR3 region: CASIPIGQGNILYEQYF. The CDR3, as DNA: TGTGCCAGCATCCCAATTGGACAGGGAAACATACTCTACGAGCAGTACTTC.

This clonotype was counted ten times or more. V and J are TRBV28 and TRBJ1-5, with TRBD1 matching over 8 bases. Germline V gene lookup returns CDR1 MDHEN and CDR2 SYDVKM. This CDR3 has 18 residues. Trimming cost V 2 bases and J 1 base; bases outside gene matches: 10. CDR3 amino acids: CASSLRGQGQVSNQPQHF. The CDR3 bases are TGTGCCAGCAGTTTACGGGGGCAGGGACAGGTCAGCAATCAGCCCCAGCATTTT.

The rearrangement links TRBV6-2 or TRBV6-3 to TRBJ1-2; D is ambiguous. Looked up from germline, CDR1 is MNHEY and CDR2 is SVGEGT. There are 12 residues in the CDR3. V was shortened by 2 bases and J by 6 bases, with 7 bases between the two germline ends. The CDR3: CASSYLSHGYTF. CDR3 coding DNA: TGTGCCAGCAGTTACCTATCTCATGGCTACACCTTC.